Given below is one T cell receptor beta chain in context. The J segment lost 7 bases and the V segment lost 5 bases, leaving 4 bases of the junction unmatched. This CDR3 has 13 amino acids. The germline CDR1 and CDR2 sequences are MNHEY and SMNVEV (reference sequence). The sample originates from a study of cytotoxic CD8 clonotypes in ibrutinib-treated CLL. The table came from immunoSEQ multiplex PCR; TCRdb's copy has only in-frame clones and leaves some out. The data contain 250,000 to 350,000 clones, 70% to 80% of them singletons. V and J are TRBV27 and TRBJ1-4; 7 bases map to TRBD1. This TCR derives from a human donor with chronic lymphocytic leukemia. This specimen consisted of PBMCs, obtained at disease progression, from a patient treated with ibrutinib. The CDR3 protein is CASSDREGEKLFF. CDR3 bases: TGTGCCAGCAGTGACAGGGAAGGTGAAAAACTGTTTTTT.